The text below deals with one TCR beta chain. No cognate antigen has been identified for it. Qualities for individual bases were not recorded, and no much larger clone is one base off. This record comes from a study of early stage breast cancer tumors (dated by TCRdb to the late 2010s). Study-level background: Of the approximately 15 invasive breast tumors, 12 to 13 were found to be estrogen receptor-positive, progesterone receptor-positive and HER2-negative. Of the 12 ER+/PR+/HER2- tumors, eight were classified as invasive ductal carcinomas and four as invasive lobular carcinomas. A read coverage of roughly 10-fold per sample was achieved on average. A total of 2.5 million to 3 million templates, representing 1,097,674 unique clonotypes, were detected across all samples.

Study-wide conclusions, independent of this receptor: Sequencing bulk genomic DNA from unsorted cells could not capture chain pairing or functional markers like CD4, CD8 and FOXP3. Repertoires from blood and normal breast were more alike than repertoires from blood and tumor, and in about 85% of the 16 patients, comparing each tissue with blood separated tumor from normal. Compared with adjacent normal breast tissue, tumors had higher clonality and around 2.5-fold greater T cell density. Analysis by tumor subtype was prevented by the small cohort size. Enriched TCRB sequences shared across patients were found to be mostly commonly generated sequences that were unlikely to play an important role in the tumor microenvironment.

The study profiled bulk TCR beta-chain repertoires in matched peripheral blood, tumor and adjacent normal breast tissue taken from some 15 patients with early-stage breast cancer. Before surgery, roughly 5-11 mL of whole blood was collected into EDTA tubes and then processed within 2 hours. Peripheral blood mononuclear cells were isolated by Ficoll-Paque centrifugation in SepMate-50 tubes. PBMCs were cryopreserved in aliquots of roughly 1.9 to 4 million cells in approximately 90% FBS with around 10% DMSO and kept in liquid nitrogen. Genomic DNA was extracted with the Qiagen AllPrep DNA/RNA Mini kit. After removal of 3 bases from V and 9 bases from J, the junction retains 11 bases not matched to a gene. The CDR3 goes from the cysteine to the phenylalanine over 15 residues. Just CDR3 DNA is preserved here, 45 bases in frame from base 1. The germline V gene gives CDR1 as SGHTA and CDR2 as FQGNSA. Each sample was amplified as two independent genomic DNA replicates: around 0.47 ug for blood and roughly 1.5 ug for tumor or normal breast. Following the manufacturer's instructions, the ImmunoSeq Intro kit was used to carry out TCRB sequencing on genomic DNA. The multiplex PCR ran for about 31 cycles using proprietary primers and spike-in control sequences for absolute quantification. Single-end 150-bp reads were used to sequence an 87-bp fragment spanning the CDR3 plus the flanking V and J genes. Each lane of an Illumina MiSeq running version 3.0 chemistry carried seven multiplexed samples, with two replicates apiece. The original pipeline was this. Raw data were processed with the vendor's proprietary pipeline, and both replicates were merged into a single result per sample. Productive rearrangements sharing the V-gene family, CDR3 amino acid sequence and J-gene segment were defined as clonotypes. Clonality was computed as 1 minus the normalized Shannon entropy (Pielou evenness) of TCRB abundances. To estimate T cell density, the total number of templates was divided by the input cell count, which was inferred from how much DNA went in. Recon was used with default parameters to estimate total repertoire diversity and clonality. A clonotype was considered tumor-enriched if its abundance in tumor exceeded 0.1% and was at least 32-fold higher than its abundance in normal breast. TCRdb obtained this table from immuneACCESS and retained in-frame rearrangements with V and J assigned. These tables miss some clones; where compared with another copy, unresolved V genes account for less than half of the shortfall, and the remainder is unexplained. V, J and clone size were drawn from that table, and D and trimming were deduced from the DNA. In this sample the table shows fewer than 30,000 clones, 80% of which occur a single time. The top ten clones comprise 12% of the sample.

The sequence was obtained from a person in their sixties with breast cancer. The rearrangement combines TRBV7-2 with TRBJ2-1; TRBD2 fits 7 bases in the junction. The sequencing input was blood. The nucleotide sequence is TGTGCCAGCAGCTTCACTAGCGAGCACATGGGTGAGCAGTTCTTC. This sequence encodes CASSFTSEHMGEQFF.